This TCR beta chain originates from a study of blood T cell repertoires in COVID-19. On the study more broadly: From the United States, Italy and Spain came samples of acute and convalescent COVID-19. The cDNA or gDNA used as material had been derived from T cells, B-cell-depleted T cells, or PBMCs.

Authors' analysis steps: Amplification of reference gene primers provided the estimated nucleated cell counts. The table came from immunoSEQ multiplex PCR; TCRdb's copy has only in-frame clones and leaves some out. V and J calls and clone size follow that table, whereas D and trimming were derived from the DNA. Among 250,000 to 300,000 clones listed, around 90% were seen once. CDR1 is SGHVS and CDR2 is FQNEAQ in the germline V gene. This CDR3 has 15 amino acids. Trimming took 6 bases from V and 2 from J; bases not matched to a gene: 7. This receptor was obtained from a middle-aged man with acute or convalescent COVID-19. The sample comprised peripheral blood. V and J are TRBV7-8 and TRBJ2-3, with 8 bases lining up with TRBD2. The CDR3 spells CASRERGPITDTQYF. In nucleotides, the CDR3 is TGTGCCAGCAGGGAGCGGGGGCCTATCACAGATACGCAGTATTTT.